Described below is a single TCR beta chain sequence and its context. Its antigen is currently not known. It has no much larger one-base neighbor in the sample; base qualities were not kept. To prepare the library, the immunoSEQ multiplex PCR assay was applied. The clones in this table, taken by TCRdb from immuneACCESS, are in-frame only. Not every clone is retained; where verified, under half of the shortfall comes from an unresolved V gene, and the cause of the rest is unknown. This sample holds 30,000 to 45,000 clones; approximately 92% were observed only once. The leading ten clones occupy 1.2% of the sample. The germline V gene provides CDR1 MGHRA and CDR2 YSYEKL. The cysteine opens and the phenylalanine closes a CDR3 of 15 amino acids. The read is trimmed to its CDR3 DNA, 45 bases read in frame from base 1. Trimming takes 3 bases off V and 4 bases off J; junction bases not matched to a gene: 8.

These data belong to a study of T cell changes during pregnancy in multiple sclerosis (dated by TCRdb to the late 2010s). For the wider study: Changes in the T cell repertoire over the course of pregnancy were examined in this study in women with multiple sclerosis.

This TCR was recovered from a female donor with multiple sclerosis, enrolled in a pregnancy study. Sequenced input: PBMCs (not recorded whether the cells were cultured). Recombination connected TRBV4-1 to TRBJ2-5; 7 bases in the junction line up with TRBD2. The nucleotide sequence reads as follows: TGCGCCAGCAGCCACCGAGCGGGGCCAGGAGAGACCCAGTACTTC. It translates as CASSHRAGPGETQYF.